This entry is about one T cell receptor (beta chain). Its antigen is unknown. This sample also contains other DNA sequences that code for the same CDR3. The CDR3 runs to 11 residues. From germline, CDR1 is SEHNR and CDR2 FQNEAQ (reference sequence). V lost 5 bases, J lost 4 bases, and 5 bases lay in between. These data belong to a study of shared clonotypes between healthy human individuals. Study summary: Sampling drew on donors who were a couple of women and a few men aged 18 to 49. The study's findings and limits: Apart from blood, nothing was sampled; tissue repertoires likely differ. The sharing of about 5% of naive CD4 clonotypes was seen across a few donors.

Original analysis: From ImmunoSEQ came sequences covering only the junction and carrying no quality scores, so filtering differed. The method was immunoSEQ multiplex PCR; TCRdb's version includes in-frame clones alone and lacks a portion of them. V, J and clone size are taken as reported in that table, and D and trimming were inferred from the DNA itself. The repertoire consists of approximately 2.5 million clones, with more than 90% occurring once and the leading ten covering about 0.13%. The chain carries TRBV7-9 and TRBJ2-5; no clear D. The sequenced sample was naive CD4+ T cells sorted from blood. As to subset: CD45RA+ positively selected. This TCR was sampled from a man aged 18 to 30 in good health. The CDR3 DNA reads TGTGCCAGCAGCGAGAGAGAGACCCAGTACTTC. It is translated as CASSERETQYF.